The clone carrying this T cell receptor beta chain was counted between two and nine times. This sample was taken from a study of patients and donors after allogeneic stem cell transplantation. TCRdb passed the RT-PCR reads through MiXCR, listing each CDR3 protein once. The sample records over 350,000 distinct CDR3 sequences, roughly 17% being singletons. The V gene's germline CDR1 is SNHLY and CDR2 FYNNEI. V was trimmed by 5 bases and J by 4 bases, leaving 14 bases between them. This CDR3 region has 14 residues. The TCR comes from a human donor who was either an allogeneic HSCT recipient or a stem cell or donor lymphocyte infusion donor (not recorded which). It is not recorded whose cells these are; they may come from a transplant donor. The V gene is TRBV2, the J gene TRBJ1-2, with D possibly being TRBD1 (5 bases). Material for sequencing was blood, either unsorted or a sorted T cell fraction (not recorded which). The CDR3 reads CASSTRQLGYGYTF. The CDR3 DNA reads TGTGCCAGCAGTACTAGACAGCTCGGCTATGGCTACACCTTC.